The 8 T cell receptor beta chains listed next were all sequenced from one sample in a study of early T cells in non-severe SARS-CoV-2 infection listed by TCRdb under 2021. The receptor library was made with 5' RACE. For sequencing, a NextSeq 500 was employed. TCRdb's own reprocessing of the public reads used fastp at Q25 and MiXCR and kept productive beta chains. When rows share a CDR3 protein, they turn into one entry using the most common DNA and genes. The sample profile shows roughly 40,000 distinct CDR3 sequences; about 4.9% of them were found once. Around 4.7% of the sample rests with the top ten. The specimen sequenced was whole blood. These receptors were taken from an adult who was a healthcare worker with PCR-confirmed SARS-CoV-2 infection or an uninfected control (not recorded which).

This clonotype was recorded a few times. The rearrangement links TRBV29-1 to TRBJ2-1, with TRBD2 identical over 9 bases. Losses at the gene ends were 7 bases for V and 5 bases for J; bases not matched to a gene: 12. The CDR3 spans 15 residues. Germline loops: CDR1 SQVTM, CDR2 ANQGSEA. CDR3 region: CSAVSWREGDNEQFF. For the CDR3, the DNA is TGCAGCGCTGTGTCTTGGCGGGAGGGTGACAATGAGCAGTTCTTC.

In this sample, this clonotype turned up many times. The chain is built from TRBV6-1 and TRBJ2-7; 11 bases line up with TRBD2. The CDR3 has 15 amino acids. The junction had 1 base not matched to a gene; V was cut back by 0 bases and J by 3 bases. In germline, CDR1 is MNHNS, CDR2 SASEGT. The CDR3, as DNA: TGTGCCAGCAGTGAAGCGGGACTAGCGGTCTACGAGCAGTACTTC. Protein product: CASSEAGLAVYEQYF.

This clonotype was observed a few times. The chain has TRBV5-1 and TRBJ1-1, with TRBD1 identical over 8 bases. With V trimmed by 0 bases and J by 0 bases, 4 bases remained unmatched. CDR3 length equals 16 residues. Per germline, CDR1 SGHRS and CDR2 YFSETQ. CDR3 bases: TGCGCCAGCAGCTTGGTAACAGGGGGGATGAACACTGAAGCTTTCTTT. Its protein product is CASSLVTGGMNTEAFF.

The V gene is TRBV29-1, the J gene TRBJ2-6, with 7 bases fitting TRBD1. Germline V gene lookup returns CDR1 SQVTM and CDR2 ANQGSEA. With 7 bases clipped from V and 4 bases from J, the junction kept 7 bases outside the gene matches. The CDR3 is made up of 14 amino acids. CDR3 sequence (DNA): TGCAGCGCAAAACAGGGGTCCGGGGCCAACGTCCTGACTTTC. Protein: CSAKQGSGANVLTF.

This clonotype was seen ten or more times. This rearrangement joins TRBV29-1 to TRBJ2-1; TRBD2 is a possible D gene (6 bases). CDR3 size: 12 residues. Germline assignment: CDR1 SQVTM and CDR2 ANQGSEA. Trimming left V 4 bases short and J 10 bases short, with 14 bases between. The CDR3 sequence: CSVGGGVGEQFF. CDR3 DNA sequence: TGCAGCGTTGGAGGCGGGGTCGGCGAGCAGTTCTTC.

This clonotype has at least ten counts. The chain uses TRBV21-1 and TRBJ1-1. TRBV21-1 is annotated as a pseudogene. This CDR3 spans 15 amino acids. The CDR3 DNA reads as TGTGCCAGCAGCAAAGTACGCAGGGAGGACACTGAAGCTTTCTTT. Encoded protein: CASSKVRREDTEAFF.

This clonotype was counted only a few times. The chain joins TRBV24-1 to TRBJ2-7; no firm D call. Germline-derived CDR1 and CDR2 are KGHDR and SFDVKD. The CDR3 length is 13 residues. V was shortened by 4 bases and J by 2 bases, with 8 bases between the two germline ends. In nucleotides, the CDR3 is TGTGCCACCAGTGACCGGGTCACCTACGAGCAGTACTTC. Amino acids: CATSDRVTYEQYF.

This clonotype was seen ten or more times. The CDR3 coding sequence is TGTGCCAGCAGTACGCGGGCAGGGGAGTTGGAAGCTTTCTTT. Amino acid sequence: CASSTRAGELEAFF. The chain has TRBV7-9 and TRBJ1-1, with TRBD1 as a possible D gene (6 bases). CDR1 SEHNR and CDR2 FQNEAQ come from the germline V gene (reference sequence). The length of the CDR3 is 14 residues. The V gene lost 6 bases and the J gene lost 8 bases, with 19 bases spanning the gap.